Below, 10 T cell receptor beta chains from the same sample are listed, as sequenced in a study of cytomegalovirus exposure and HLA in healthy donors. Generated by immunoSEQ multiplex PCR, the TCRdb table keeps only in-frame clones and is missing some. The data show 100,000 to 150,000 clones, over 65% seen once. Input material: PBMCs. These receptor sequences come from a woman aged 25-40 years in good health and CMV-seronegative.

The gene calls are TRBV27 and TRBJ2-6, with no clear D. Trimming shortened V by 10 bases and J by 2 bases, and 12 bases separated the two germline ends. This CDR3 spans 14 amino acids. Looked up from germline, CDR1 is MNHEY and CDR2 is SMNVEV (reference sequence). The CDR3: CATMIGAGANVLTF. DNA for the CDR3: TGTGCCACAATGATCGGTGCTGGGGCCAACGTCCTGACTTTC.

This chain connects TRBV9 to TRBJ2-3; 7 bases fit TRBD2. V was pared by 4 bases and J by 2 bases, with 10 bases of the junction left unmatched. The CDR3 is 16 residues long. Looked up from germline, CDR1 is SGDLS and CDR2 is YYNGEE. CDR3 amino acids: CASSLRAGTFTDTQYF. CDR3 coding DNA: TGTGCCAGCAGCCTCCGAGCGGGGACCTTCACAGATACGCAGTATTTT. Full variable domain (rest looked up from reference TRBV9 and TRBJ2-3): DSGVTQTPKHLITATGQRVTLRCSPRSGDLSVYWYQQSLDQGLQFLIQYYNGEERAKGNILERFSAQQFPDLHSELNLSSLELGDSALYFCASSLRAGTFTDTQYFGPGTRLTVL.

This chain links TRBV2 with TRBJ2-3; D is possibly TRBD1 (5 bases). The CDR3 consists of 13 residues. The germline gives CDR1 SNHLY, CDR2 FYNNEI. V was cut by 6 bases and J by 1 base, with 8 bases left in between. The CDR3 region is CASRTDRTDTQYF. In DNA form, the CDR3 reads TGTGCCAGCAGGACAGATCGCACAGATACGCAGTATTTT.

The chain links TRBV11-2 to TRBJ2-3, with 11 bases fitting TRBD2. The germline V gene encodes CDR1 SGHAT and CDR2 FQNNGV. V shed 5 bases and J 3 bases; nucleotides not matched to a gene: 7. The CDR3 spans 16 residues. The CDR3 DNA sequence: TGTGCCAGCAGCCCCCGGACTAGCGGGTATACAGATACGCAGTATTTT. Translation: CASSPRTSGYTDTQYF.

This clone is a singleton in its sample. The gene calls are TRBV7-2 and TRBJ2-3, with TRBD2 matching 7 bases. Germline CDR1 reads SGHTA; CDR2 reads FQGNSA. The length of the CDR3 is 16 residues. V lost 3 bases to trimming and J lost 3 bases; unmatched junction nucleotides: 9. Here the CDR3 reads CASSFRGVGDTDTQYF. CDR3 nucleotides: TGTGCCAGCAGCTTTCGGGGGGTGGGAGATACAGATACGCAGTATTTT.

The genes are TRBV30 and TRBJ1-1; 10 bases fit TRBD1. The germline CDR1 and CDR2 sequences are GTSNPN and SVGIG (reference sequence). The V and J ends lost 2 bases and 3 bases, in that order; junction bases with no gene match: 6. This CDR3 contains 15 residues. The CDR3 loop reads CAWSRQGARYTEAFF. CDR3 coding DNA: TGTGCCTGGAGTCGACAGGGGGCGCGGTACACTGAAGCTTTCTTT.

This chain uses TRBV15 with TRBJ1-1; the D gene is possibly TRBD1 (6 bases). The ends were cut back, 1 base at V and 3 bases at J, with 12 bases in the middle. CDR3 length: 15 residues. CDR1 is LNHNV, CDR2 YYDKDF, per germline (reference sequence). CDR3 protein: CATSRVGARHTEAFF. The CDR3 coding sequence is TGTGCCACCAGCAGAGTGGGGGCGAGGCACACTGAAGCTTTCTTT.

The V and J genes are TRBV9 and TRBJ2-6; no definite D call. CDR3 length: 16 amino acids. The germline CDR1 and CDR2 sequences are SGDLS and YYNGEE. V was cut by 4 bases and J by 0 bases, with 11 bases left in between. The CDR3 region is CASSSPTISGANVLTF. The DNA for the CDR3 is TGTGCCAGCAGCTCTCCCACAATCTCTGGGGCCAACGTCCTGACTTTC.

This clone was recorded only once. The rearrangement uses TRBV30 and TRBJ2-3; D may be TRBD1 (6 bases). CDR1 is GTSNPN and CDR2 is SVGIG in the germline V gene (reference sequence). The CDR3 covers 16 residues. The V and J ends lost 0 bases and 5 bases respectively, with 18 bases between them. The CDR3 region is CAWSVRGSGSRDTQYF. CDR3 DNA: TGTGCCTGGAGTGTAAGGGGGAGCGGTTCAAGAGATACGCAGTATTTT.

The CDR3 nucleotides read TGTGCCAGTAGCCATCGAGCAAGTCTCTCGCGCCCAGATACGCAGTATTTT. Translated: CASSHRASLSRPDTQYF. The genes are TRBV19 and TRBJ2-3; D not certain. V was clipped by 6 bases and J by 4 bases, with 23 bases between them. Germline CDR1 LNHDA, CDR2 SQIVND (reference sequence). CDR3 size: 17 residues.